The 32 T cell receptor beta chains reported below all come from one sample, sequenced in a study of identical twins. MiXCR, run by TCRdb on the 5' RACE reads, gives a single entry per CDR3 protein. The sample contains around 490,000 distinct CDR3 sequences, about 15% of which appear only once. These data were also reused for a study on yellow fever vaccine responses in identical twins.

Material: CD4+ T cells sorted from blood. Receptors were obtained from a woman aged 18-35 years in good health.

The chain is built from TRBV6-1 and TRBJ2-7, with TRBD1 matching 12 bases. Germline V gives CDR1 MNHNS, CDR2 SASEGT. Unmatched junction bases numbered 10, after V lost 6 bases and J lost 7 bases. The CDR3 is 15 amino acids. The CDR3 nucleotides are TGTGCCAGCAGAGGAACCGGGACAGGGGGCGGAGAGCAGTACTTC. It encodes CASRGTGTGGGEQYF.

This sequence joins TRBV20-1 and TRBJ2-4, with TRBD2 matching over 10 bases. CDR1 and CDR2 (germline): DFQATT, SNEGSKA (reference sequence). This CDR3 comprises 14 residues. V lost 8 bases to trimming and J lost 2 bases; unmatched junction nucleotides: 6. CDR3 sequence reads: CSSTSGVSKNIQYF. The CDR3 DNA reads as TGCAGTAGTACTAGCGGGGTTTCCAAAAACATTCAGTACTTC.

This clonotype was observed a handful of times. The V and J genes are TRBV20-1 and TRBJ2-7; D is possibly TRBD2 (6 bases). The CDR3 loop spans 16 amino acids. Germline CDR1 reads DFQATT; CDR2 reads SNEGSKA (reference sequence). V lost 0 bases to trimming and J lost 0 bases, with 15 bases between them. Here the CDR3 DNA reads TGCAGTGCTAGAGATCCCGGCGGGGCAGACTCCTACGAGCAGTACTTC. Translation gives CSARDPGGADSYEQYF.

With regard to this clonotype: Sequence at one end of the junction differs from germline and may be a read error. The gene calls are TRBV2 and TRBJ2-2; 8 positions match TRBD1. Germline V gene data show CDR1 as SNHLY and CDR2 as FYNNEI. The CDR3 is 15 residues long. The CDR3 sequence is CASTYEQGVTGEPFF. The CDR3 region has the DNA TGTGCCAGCACCTACGAACAGGGGGTCACCGGGGAGCCGTTTTTT. Variable domain in full (rest from reference TRBV2 and TRBJ2-2): EPEVTQTPSHQVTQMGQEVILRCVPISNHLYFYWYRQILGQKVEFLVSFYNNEISEKSEIFDDQFSVERPDGSNFTLKIRSTKLEDSAMYFCASTYEQGVTGEPFFGEGSRLTVL.

The chain employs TRBV4-2 and TRBJ2-3, with 10 bases lining up with TRBD2. Germline CDR1 reads LGHNA; CDR2 reads YNFKEQ. Germline trimming cut 3 bases from V and 1 base from J; bases unmatched to any gene: 4. The CDR3 is made up of 16 amino acids. CDR3 sequence (DNA): TGTGCCAGCAGCCAGCAACTAGCGGGACGCACAGATACGCAGTATTTT. Encoded protein: CASSQQLAGRTDTQYF.

In this sample, this clonotype turned up a few times. This sequence joins TRBV7-9 and TRBJ1-1; D gene ambiguous. The V gene lost 6 bases and the J gene lost 1 base, with 15 bases spanning the gap. CDR3 length: 15 amino acids. In germline, CDR1 is SEHNR, CDR2 FQNEAQ (reference sequence). For the CDR3, the DNA is TGTGCCAGCAGGAACGGGGTCAGTACGAACACTGAAGCTTTCTTT. Amino acids: CASRNGVSTNTEAFF.

This clonotype has at least ten counts. The rearrangement uses TRBV18 and TRBJ2-7; 9 nucleotides align to TRBD1. CDR1 is KGHSH, CDR2 LQKENI, per germline. This CDR3 comprises 14 residues. Germline trimming cut 8 bases from V and 4 bases from J; bases unmatched to any gene: 9. CDR3: CASSPGTGLYEQYF. The CDR3 DNA reads TGTGCCAGCAGCCCCGGGACAGGGTTATACGAGCAGTACTTC.

This clonotype was found a few times. V and J are TRBV10-3 and TRBJ2-7; 8 bases agree with TRBD1. Germline-derived CDR1 and CDR2 are ENHRY and SYGVKD. V gave up 4 bases and J gave up 5 bases; unmatched junction bases: 16. The CDR3 covers 17 residues. The CDR3 here is CAISGTGGVTGTHEQYF. In DNA, the CDR3 is TGTGCCATCAGTGGTACAGGGGGAGTAACGGGCACCCACGAGCAGTACTTC.

V is TRBV12-3 or TRBV12-4 and J is TRBJ1-2; D ambiguous. This CDR3 is built from 12 residues. The V gene lost 7 bases and the J gene lost 0 bases, with 6 bases spanning the gap. CDR3 amino acids: CASTEANYGYTF. Here the CDR3 DNA reads TGTGCCAGCACGGAGGCTAACTATGGCTACACCTTC.

This clonotype appeared a few times. The chain employs TRBV10-3 and TRBJ2-2, with 10 bases matching TRBD2. V trimming: 3 bases; J trimming: 7 bases; junction bases outside the gene matches: 8. The CDR3 is 16 residues long. In germline, CDR1 is ENHRY, CDR2 SYGVKD. The CDR3 nucleotides are TGTGCCATCAGTGAAAGGACTAGCGGAAAAGGCGGGGAGCTGTTTTTT. It specifies CAISERTSGKGGELFF.

The chain is built from TRBV27 and TRBJ1-6; TRBD1 agrees at 9 bases. V lost 4 bases and J lost 6; bases outside the gene matches: 4. Germline V gene sequence: CDR1 MNHEY, CDR2 SMNVEV (reference sequence). The CDR3 totals 15 residues. The CDR3 sequence is CASSSDRGGNSPLHF. CDR3 bases: TGTGCCAGCAGTTCGGACAGGGGTGGTAATTCACCCCTCCACTTT.

This chain links TRBV27 with TRBJ2-4; D gene unclear. Germline CDR1 and CDR2: MNHEY and SMNVEV (reference sequence). The CDR3 is made up of 14 amino acids. V was clipped by 5 bases and J by 5 bases, with 13 bases between them. DNA for the CDR3: TGTGCCAGCAGTCTCGGACGGTGGGAAAACATTCAGTACTTC. It codes for CASSLGRWENIQYF.

J is TRBJ2-2 and V is TRBV9; no clear D gene. CDR1 is SGDLS, CDR2 YYNGEE, per germline. Trimming removed 0 bases from V and 0 bases from J, with 6 bases in between. This CDR3 contains 15 residues. CDR3 DNA sequence: TGTGCCAGCAGCGTAGCTTCCCCGAACACCGGGGAGCTGTTTTTT. Translated: CASSVASPNTGELFF.

The J gene is TRBJ2-3, the V gene TRBV5-5, with a weak D call TRBD2 (6 bases). Germline V gene sequence: CDR1 SGHKS, CDR2 YYEKEE (reference sequence). The V gene lost 4 bases and the J gene lost 3 bases, with 15 bases spanning the gap. CDR3 length equals 15 residues. This CDR3 reads CASSVGGMETDTQYF. The CDR3 nucleotides read TGTGCCAGCAGCGTAGGAGGGATGGAGACAGATACGCAGTATTTT.

The J gene is TRBJ2-7, the V gene TRBV12-3 or TRBV12-4; 12 bases are a match to TRBD2. V shed 6 bases and J 7 bases; nucleotides not matched to a gene: 10. The CDR3 is 15 residues long. CDR3 residues: CASSSDLAGGREQYF. The CDR3 DNA follows: TGTGCCAGCAGCTCGGATCTAGCGGGAGGGCGGGAGCAGTACTTC.

This clonotype was seen only a few times. The chain employs TRBV24-1 and TRBJ2-5; 7 nucleotides match TRBD1. Germline CDR1 is KGHDR and CDR2 is SFDVKD. V lost 9 bases to trimming and J lost 1 base; unmatched junction nucleotides: 4. The CDR3 runs 13 residues. CDR3 coding DNA: TGTGCCACCTCCGGACAGGTCCAAGAGACCCAGTACTTC. Translating gives CATSGQVQETQYF.

The genes are TRBV29-1 and TRBJ2-1; D not resolved. The CDR3 totals 13 residues. The V and J ends lost 2 bases and 3 bases respectively, with 8 bases between them. Germline CDR1 SQVTM, CDR2 ANQGSEA. The CDR3 DNA follows: TGCAGCGTTGAAAGGACCAGCTACAATGAGCAGTTCTTC. Encoded protein: CSVERTSYNEQFF.

Only a few counts were recorded for this clonotype. The chain combines TRBV5-4 with TRBJ2-1, with TRBD2 identical over 7 bases. Trimming removed 4 bases from V and 3 bases from J; junction bases left unmatched: 4. Germline CDR1 and CDR2: SGHNT and YYREEE (reference sequence). The CDR3 totals 14 residues. The CDR3 here is CASSTGTNYNEQFF. The CDR3 DNA reads TGTGCCAGCAGCACCGGGACTAACTACAATGAGCAGTTCTTC.

This clonotype appeared a few times. This chain links TRBV2 with TRBJ2-2; 11 bases match TRBD2. The CDR3 covers 14 residues. Germline V gene data show CDR1 as SNHLY and CDR2 as FYNNEI. The V gene end was trimmed by 7 bases and the J gene end by 7 bases; junction bases not matched to a gene: 5. In nucleotides, the CDR3 is TGTGCCAGCACGACTAGCGGGAAAATCGGGGAGCTGTTTTTT. Its translation is CASTTSGKIGELFF.

The chain employs TRBV18 and TRBJ2-7, with TRBD1 as a possible D gene (6 bases). Trimming stripped 2 bases from V and 5 bases from J, with 10 bases between. CDR3 length: 13 amino acids. The germline CDR1 and CDR2 sequences are KGHSH and LQKENI. CDR3 sequence: CASSPARGDEQYF. The CDR3 bases are TGTGCCAGCTCACCAGCCAGGGGCGACGAGCAGTACTTC.

The V and J genes are TRBV29-1 and TRBJ1-2; weak D call: TRBD1 (5 bases). V lost 4 bases, J lost 5 bases, and 26 bases lay in between. The CDR3 runs to 17 residues. The germline CDR1 and CDR2 sequences are SQVTM and ANQGSEA. DNA of the CDR3: TGCAGCGTTGCTATGGTGGCAGGGTACGAATTATTGTATGGCTACACCTTC. This gives the protein CSVAMVAGYELLYGYTF.

The chain couples TRBV15 to TRBJ2-1, with 7 bases aligning to TRBD1. The V gene's germline CDR1 is LNHNV and CDR2 YYDKDF (reference sequence). The ends lost 3 bases at V and 4 bases at J; junction bases unmatched: 9. CDR3 length: 16 residues. DNA of the CDR3: TGTGCCACCAGCAGCTCCGGGACAGCTAATTACAATGAGCAGTTCTTC. Amino acid sequence: CATSSSGTANYNEQFF.

This chain links TRBV7-2 with TRBJ2-5, with 9 nucleotides matching TRBD2. Germline-derived CDR1 and CDR2 are SGHTA and FQGNSA. The V and J ends lost 3 bases and 5 bases, in that order; junction bases with no gene match: 7. The CDR3 has 15 residues. The CDR3 nucleotides are TGTGCCAGCAGCTTGGGCGGGAGGGCCTTGGAGACCCAGTACTTC. Protein: CASSLGGRALETQYF.

The CDR3 region is CASNPVGLRETQYF. The DNA for the CDR3 is TGCGCCAGCAACCCTGTCGGACTAAGAGAGACCCAGTACTTC. The chain joins TRBV10-2 to TRBJ2-5, with TRBD2 as a possible D gene (6 bases). Germline V gives CDR1 WSHSY, CDR2 SAAADI. The CDR3 is made up of 14 amino acids. V was trimmed by 7 bases and J by 4 bases, leaving 16 bases between them.

V and J are TRBV6-1 and TRBJ2-1; the D gene is possibly TRBD2 (5 bases). Germline CDR1 MNHNS, CDR2 SASEGT. This CDR3 comprises 14 residues. Deletions cut 5 bases from V and 7 bases from J, with 15 bases between. The CDR3 loop reads CASSRGPARNEQFF. CDR3 DNA sequence: TGTGCCAGCAGTCGGGGTCCGGCTAGGAATGAGCAGTTCTTC.

CDR3 region: CASSTTSGTSYNEQFF. CDR3 in DNA: TGTGCCAGCAGCACCACTAGCGGGACCTCCTACAATGAGCAGTTCTTC. The chain joins TRBV5-6 to TRBJ2-1; 10 bases are a match to TRBD2. Germline V lookup: CDR1 SGHDT, CDR2 YYEEEE. V dropped 4 bases and J dropped 0; count of bases not matched to a gene: 4. There are 16 residues in the CDR3.

Only a few counts were recorded for this clonotype. This chain uses TRBV6-1 with TRBJ2-3, with TRBD1 as a possible D gene (5 bases). The CDR3 has 14 amino acids. V shed 9 bases and J shed 1 base, with 14 bases lying between them. Germline V gives CDR1 MNHNS, CDR2 SASEGT. The CDR3 loop is CARNPQGGTDTQYF. The DNA of the CDR3 is TGTGCCAGAAACCCCCAAGGGGGCACAGATACGCAGTATTTT.

This clonotype has just a few counts. The chain has TRBV27 and TRBJ2-1; possibly TRBD2 for D (6 bases). Trimming removed 1 base at V and 1 base at J, with 17 bases between. This CDR3 has 18 residues. The germline CDR1 and CDR2 sequences are MNHEY and SMNVEV (reference sequence). In DNA form, the CDR3 reads TGTGCCAGCAGTTTATGGGGAGGCTCCGAGAAATCCTACAATGAGCAGTTCTTC. This encodes CASSLWGGSEKSYNEQFF.

The rearrangement joins TRBV3-1 to TRBJ1-4; D remains ambiguous. V was trimmed by 4 bases and J by 7 bases, leaving 13 bases between them. The CDR3 totals 14 residues. The V gene's germline CDR1 is LGHDT and CDR2 YNNKEL (reference sequence). For the CDR3, the DNA is TGTGCCAGCAGCCGGACCTCGGCGCCTGAAAAACTGTTTTTT. Translation gives CASSRTSAPEKLFF.

The chain is built from TRBV5-1 and TRBJ1-2, with 7 bases fitting TRBD1. The CDR3 is 13 amino acids. The J segment lost 6 bases and the V segment lost 4 bases, leaving 6 bases of the junction unmatched. Germline CDR1 reads SGHRS; CDR2 reads YFSETQ. The CDR3 coding sequence is TGCGCCAGCAGCCCCCGGGACAGACATGGCTACACCTTC. Its translation: CASSPRDRHGYTF.

This clonotype was observed at least ten times. The CDR3 spells CASSLGREQYF. CDR3 DNA: TGTGCCAGCAGCTTGGGGCGCGAGCAGTACTTC. This chain joins TRBV6-5 and TRBJ2-7, with TRBD1 as a possible D gene (5 bases). Germline V gene lookup returns CDR1 MNHEY and CDR2 SVGAGI. The CDR3 is made up of 11 amino acids. Between the trimmed V and J ends, which lost 6 bases and 6 bases, there was a span of 9 bases.

This clonotype has only a few counts. The V and J genes are TRBV28 and TRBJ1-1; perhaps TRBD1 as D (6 bases). CDR1 MDHEN and CDR2 SYDVKM come from the germline V gene. V dropped 7 bases and J dropped 11 bases, with 14 bases sitting between them. The CDR3 consists of 11 residues. CDR3 residues: CASKSGVVAFF. The CDR3 region has the DNA TGTGCCAGCAAGTCAGGGGTAGTCGCTTTCTTT.